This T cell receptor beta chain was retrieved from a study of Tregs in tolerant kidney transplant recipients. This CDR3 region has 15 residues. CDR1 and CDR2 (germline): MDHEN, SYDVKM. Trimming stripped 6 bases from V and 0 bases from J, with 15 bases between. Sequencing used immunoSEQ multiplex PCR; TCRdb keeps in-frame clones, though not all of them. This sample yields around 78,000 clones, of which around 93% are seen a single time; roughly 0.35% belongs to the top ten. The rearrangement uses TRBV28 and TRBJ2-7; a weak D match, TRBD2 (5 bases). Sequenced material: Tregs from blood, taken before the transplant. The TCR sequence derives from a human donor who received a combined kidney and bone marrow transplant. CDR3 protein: CASRVGGPSSYEQYF. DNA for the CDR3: TGTGCCAGCAGGGTAGGCGGGCCGAGCTCCTACGAGCAGTACTTC.